Listed below are T cell receptor beta chains from one sample, sequenced in a study of CD8 T cells in ankylosing spondylitis. TCRdb itself ran the 5' RACE reads through MiXCR, one entry per CDR3 protein. Of almost 45,000 distinct CDR3 sequences listed, 9.5% to 11% are singletons. Sequenced input: blood, either unsorted or a sorted T cell fraction (not recorded which). The source of these receptors is a male donor with ankylosing spondylitis or in good health (not recorded which). Each CDR3 is given with its conserved first and last residue. D genes are given only for firm matches. Size is omitted from some rows. Given values are once, few, many or a class for expanded clones.

J gene	V gene	clone size	D gene	CDR3 protein	CDR3 DNA
TRBJ2-6	TRBV10-3	many	TRBD2	CASASGGESGANVLTF	TGTGCCAGCGCTTCTGGGGGGGAATCTGGGGCCAACGTCCTGACTTTC
TRBJ2-7	TRBV29-1	few	TRBD2	CSVEVGLAGDEQYF	TGCAGCGTTGAAGTTGGCCTAGCGGGGGACGAGCAGTACTTC
TRBJ1-2	TRBV5-1	many	.	CASSPGQGFGYTF	TGCGCCAGCAGCCCAGGTCAGGGATTTGGCTACACCTTC
TRBJ2-7	TRBV6-1	few	TRBD1	CASSIRDRAEQYF	TGTGCCAGCAGTATCCGGGACAGGGCCGAGCAGTACTTC
TRBJ2-7	TRBV29-1	many	.	CSVGVVGSYEQYF	TGCAGCGTTGGGGTGGTAGGATCCTACGAGCAGTACTTC
TRBJ1-6	TRBV18	.	.	CASSPTGPYNSPLHF	TGTGCCAGCTCACCGACAGGCCCGTATAATTCACCCCTCCACTTT
TRBJ1-1	TRBV5-1	many	.	CASSLGRNTEAFF	TGTGCCAGCAGTTTGGGCCGGAACACTGAAGCTTTCTTT
TRBJ2-3	TRBV29-1	medium-sized	.	CSVEGSRPPRLADTQYF	TGCAGCGTTGAAGGTTCTCGACCCCCGAGGTTGGCAGATACGCAGTATTTT
TRBJ2-2	TRBV2	many	.	CASSEIRLLNTGELFF	TGTGCCAGCAGCGAAATTAGGTTGTTGAACACCGGGGAGCTGTTTTTT
TRBJ2-2	TRBV19	many	.	CASRPRGVTGELFF	TGTGCCAGTAGGCCCCGGGGCGTCACCGGGGAGCTGTTTTTT
TRBJ2-3	TRBV5-1	many	.	CASSLVGGNPDTQYF	TGCGCCAGCAGCTTGGTGGGGGGTAACCCAGATACGCAGTATTTT
TRBJ2-7	TRBV29-1	many	.	CSVEAPNGNYEQYF	TGCAGCGTTGAAGCCCCTAATGGGAACTACGAGCAGTACTTC
TRBJ2-2	TRBV12-3/TRBV12-4	many	.	CASSQYITGELFF	TGTGCCAGCAGTCAATATATCACCGGGGAGCTGTTTTTT
TRBJ2-5	TRBV12-5	few	.	CASGSLAGHLTQETQYF	TGTGCTAGTGGTTCCCTTGCTGGACACCTAACTCAAGAGACCCAGTACTTC
TRBJ1-6	TRBV7-2	.	TRBD1	CASSFPTGDNSPLHF	TGTGCCAGCAGCTTCCCTACAGGGGATAATTCACCCCTCCACTTT
TRBJ2-6	TRBV5-1	many	.	CASSSRLDSGANVLTF	TGCGCCAGCAGCTCCCGGTTAGACTCTGGGGCCAACGTCCTGACTTTC
TRBJ2-1	TRBV2	.	.	CASSVDGSSYNEQFF	TGTGCCAGCAGTGTTGACGGGAGCTCCTACAATGAGCAGTTCTTC